The 18 T cell receptor beta chains given below trace back to one sample, sequenced in a study of patients and donors after allogeneic stem cell transplantation. MiXCR was run by TCRdb on the RT-PCR reads, yielding one entry per CDR3 protein. The table includes hundreds of thousands of distinct CDR3 sequences, 16% detected once. The sample was blood, either unsorted or a sorted T cell fraction (not recorded which). These receptors came from a human donor who was either an allogeneic HSCT recipient or a stem cell or donor lymphocyte infusion donor (not recorded which). It is not recorded whose cells these are; they may come from a transplant donor.

V gene TRBV20-1 combines with J gene TRBJ1-1, with D tentatively TRBD1 (5 bases). CDR1 and CDR2 from the germline V gene are DFQATT and SNEGSKA (reference sequence). V was clipped by 1 base and J by 0 bases, with 15 bases between them. There are 16 residues in the CDR3. The CDR3 spells CSARGQSGYMNTEAFF. The CDR3 region has the DNA TGCAGTGCTAGAGGGCAATCAGGGTATATGAACACTGAAGCTTTCTTT.

V and J are TRBV30 and TRBJ2-1; TRBD2 agrees at 7 bases. V was clipped by 4 bases and J by 3 bases; unmatched bases: 6. Germline CDR1 and CDR2: GTSNPN and SVGIG (reference sequence). The CDR3 contains 14 residues. Here the CDR3 reads CAWNLKRGYNEQFF. As DNA, the CDR3 is TGTGCCTGGAATTTAAAGCGGGGCTACAATGAGCAGTTCTTC.

The chain links TRBV20-1 to TRBJ2-1, with no clear D. CDR1 and CDR2 from the germline V gene are DFQATT and SNEGSKA (reference sequence). Trimming cost V 5 bases and J 8 bases, with 19 bases left between them. CDR3 length: 14 amino acids. CDR3 nucleotide sequence: TGCAGTGCTTGTTATATACCTTCTTGCGATGAGCAGTTCTTC. Its protein product is CSACYIPSCDEQFF.

At least ten counts were recorded for this clonotype. The genes are TRBV7-2 and TRBJ2-5; D uncertain. Germline V lookup: CDR1 SGHTA, CDR2 FQGNSA. The CDR3 spans 13 residues. Trimming pared 0 bases from V and 2 bases from J, leaving 4 bases between. In DNA, the CDR3 is TGTGCCAGCAGCTTAGCGAATCAAGAGACCCAGTACTTC. Protein product: CASSLANQETQYF. Full variable domain (outside the CDR3, taken from reference TRBV7-2 and TRBJ2-5): GAGVSQSPSNKVTEKGKDVELRCDPISGHTALYWYRQSLGQGLEFLIYFQGNSAPDKSGLPSDRFSAERTGGSVSTLTIQRTQQEDSAVYLCASSLANQETQYFGPGTRLLVL.

The CDR3 DNA is TGCGCCAGCAGCACAAGCAGCGGGAGAGGGGGAGAGACCCAGTACTTC. This codes for CASSTSSGRGGETQYF. This chain links TRBV4-1 with TRBJ2-5; 8 positions match TRBD2. V was pared by 5 bases and J by 4 bases, with 12 bases of the junction left unmatched. This CDR3 region has 16 residues. Looked up from germline, CDR1 is MGHRA and CDR2 is YSYEKL.

This clonotype has only a few counts. The CDR3 spells CAWSITSESPLHF. CDR3 sequence (DNA): TGTGCCTGGAGTATAACCTCAGAATCACCCCTCCACTTT. The chain links TRBV30 to TRBJ1-6; D is unclear. The V end was cut by 2 bases, the J end by 10 bases, with 12 bases between. Germline V gives CDR1 GTSNPN, CDR2 SVGIG (reference sequence). This CDR3 region has 13 residues.

This clonotype was seen ten or more times. This chain's CDR3 is CASSPFERNTDTQYF. Written as DNA, the CDR3 is TGTGCCAGCTCACCATTCGAGAGAAACACAGATACGCAGTATTTT. The chain links TRBV18 to TRBJ2-3, with D unclear. The germline CDR1 and CDR2 sequences are KGHSH and LQKENI. This CDR3 has 15 amino acids. V shed 2 bases and J shed 2 bases, with 11 bases lying between them.

This clonotype has at least ten counts. The chain combines TRBV7-2 with TRBJ1-5; D uncertain. Germline V gene lookup returns CDR1 SGHTA and CDR2 FQGNSA. This CDR3 region has 16 residues. The V gene lost 5 bases and the J gene lost 1 base, with 15 bases spanning the gap. The DNA of the CDR3 is TGTGCCAGCAGCCCTGTAGTAGTTTACAGCAATCAGCCCCAGCATTTT. Amino acid sequence: CASSPVVVYSNQPQHF.

This clonotype was recorded many times. V usage is TRBV5-1 and J usage is TRBJ2-6, with 7 bases lining up with TRBD1. Trimming cost V 6 bases and J 0 bases; bases outside gene matches: 12. The CDR3 loop spans 18 amino acids. Germline CDR1 reads SGHRS; CDR2 reads YFSETQ. The CDR3 spells CASKVRQGNPSGANVLTF. CDR3 DNA sequence: TGCGCCAGCAAGGTGAGACAGGGCAATCCCTCTGGGGCCAACGTCCTGACTTTC.

This clonotype has a handful of counts. The chain is built from TRBV7-9 and TRBJ2-5, with TRBD1 as a possible D gene (5 bases). The CDR3 length is 14 residues. In germline, CDR1 is SEHNR, CDR2 FQNEAQ (reference sequence). V lost 4 bases and J lost 0, with 9 bases in between. The CDR3 DNA follows: TGTGCCAGCAGCTCCAGGGTCAACCAAGAGACCCAGTACTTC. It is translated as CASSSRVNQETQYF.

The DNA for the CDR3 is TGTGCCAGCAGTTACCTCGCCTGGGGACAGGGCCGCTCTGGGGCCAACGTCCTGACTTTC. This sequence encodes CASSYLAWGQGRSGANVLTF. V gene TRBV6-2 or TRBV6-3 combines with J gene TRBJ2-6; 9 bases are shared with TRBD1. Looked up from germline, CDR1 is MNHEY and CDR2 is SVGEGT. The CDR3 spans 20 residues. Trimming at V came to 2 bases and at J to 0 bases, leaving 11 bases not matched to a gene.

The rearrangement links TRBV5-1 to TRBJ1-6, with D maybe TRBD1 (6 bases). V lost 4 bases to trimming and J lost 5 bases, with 19 bases between them. There are 17 residues in the CDR3. The V gene's germline CDR1 is SGHRS and CDR2 YFSETQ. The CDR3 sequence is CASSDRPTGNNNSPLHF. The CDR3 region has the DNA TGCGCCAGCAGCGATAGGCCGACAGGCAACAATAATTCACCCCTCCACTTT.

This sequence joins TRBV28 and TRBJ1-1; D not resolved. This CDR3 is built from 11 residues. The ends were cut back, 3 bases at V and 4 bases at J, with 3 bases in the middle. CDR1 MDHEN and CDR2 SYDVKM come from the germline V gene. The CDR3 DNA follows: TGTGCCAGCAGTTTGTTCACTGAAGCTTTCTTT. Residues: CASSLFTEAFF.

This chain links TRBV5-1 with TRBJ1-2; 7 nucleotides agree with TRBD1. Germline V gene data show CDR1 as SGHRS and CDR2 as YFSETQ. This CDR3 contains 16 residues. After removal of 4 bases from V and 2 bases from J, the junction contained 11 bases not matched to a gene. The CDR3 sequence: CASSLLPGTVNYGYTF. The CDR3 bases are TGCGCCAGCAGCCTCTTACCCGGGACAGTCAACTATGGCTACACCTTC.

This clonotype was seen repeatedly, ten times or more. The rearrangement uses TRBV4-2 and TRBJ2-2; possibly TRBD2 for D (7 bases). V was clipped by 0 bases and J by 5 bases, with 19 bases between them. Germline V lookup: CDR1 LGHNA, CDR2 YNFKEQ. The CDR3 is 18 residues long. Here the CDR3 reads CASSQEHSGGRGTGELFF. In DNA, the CDR3 is TGTGCCAGCAGCCAAGAGCACTCCGGGGGGCGAGGTACCGGGGAGCTGTTTTTT.

CDR3 sequence (DNA): TGCGCCAGCAGCCAAGTTCTCAGGGGGTCCTACGAGCAGTACTTC. It is translated as CASSQVLRGSYEQYF. The J gene is TRBJ2-7, the V gene TRBV4-3, with 7 positions matching TRBD1. With V trimmed by 1 base and J by 1 base, 4 bases remained unmatched. This CDR3 is built from 15 residues. In germline, CDR1 is LGHNA, CDR2 YSLEER.

The CDR3 DNA sequence: TGTGCCAGCAGTTTCAGAAACAGGGCCCACGAGCAGTACTTC. It yields the protein CASSFRNRAHEQYF. The genes are TRBV12-3 or TRBV12-4 and TRBJ2-7, with D possibly being TRBD1 (6 bases). CDR3 length: 14 amino acids. Trimming left V 3 bases short and J 5 bases short, with 14 bases between.

There are many counts of this clonotype. This chain links TRBV29-1 with TRBJ1-5; D is unclear. The CDR3 spans 13 residues. Trimming pared 2 bases from V and 7 bases from J, leaving 12 bases between. CDR1 is SQVTM, CDR2 ANQGSEA, per germline. CDR3 region: CSVESGPGQPQHF. CDR3 in DNA: TGCAGCGTTGAATCCGGGCCGGGCCAGCCCCAGCATTTT.